A single sample is the source of the 7 T cell receptor beta chains below, sequenced in a study of blood T cell repertoires in COVID-19 (dated by TCRdb to the early 2020s). Library construction relied on the immunoSEQ multiplex PCR assay. TCRdb provides this immuneACCESS table in a form limited to in-frame rearrangements. Some clones are lacking; in checked studies, under half of them reflect an unresolved V gene, and why the rest are absent is not known. The sample records approximately 300,000 clones, 86% of which are singletons. The ten top clones hold around 1.5% of the sample. Specimen: peripheral blood. These receptors came from a woman between 50 and 59 years old with acute or convalescent COVID-19.

Comments on this clone: Other DNA sequences in the sample encode the same CDR3. The chain recombines TRBV27 with TRBJ2-1; 12 bases are shared with TRBD2. V lost 3 bases to trimming and J lost 8 bases; unmatched junction nucleotides: 14. There are 18 residues in the CDR3. Germline V gives CDR1 MNHEY, CDR2 SMNVEV (reference sequence). The CDR3 region is CASSFWGLAGQGGDEQFF. In DNA, the CDR3 is TGTGCCAGCAGTTTTTGGGGACTAGCGGGTCAAGGGGGCGATGAGCAGTTCTTC.

The CDR3: CASSQGLAILTSTDTQYF. CDR3 nucleotides: TGTGCCAGCAGCCAGGGACTAGCCATACTTACTAGCACAGATACGCAGTATTTT. This rearrangement joins TRBV4-2 to TRBJ2-3; TRBD2 matches at 9 bases. V lost 3 bases, J lost 0 bases, and 10 bases stayed unmatched. CDR3 size: 18 residues. CDR1 LGHNA and CDR2 YNFKEQ come from the germline V gene.

This clone was seen just once. V and J are TRBV2 and TRBJ2-1; 11 nucleotides line up with TRBD2. Germline V lookup: CDR1 SNHLY, CDR2 FYNNEI. The CDR3 runs to 15 residues. V shed 5 bases, J shed 9 bases, and the junction held 9 bases outside the gene matches. DNA of the CDR3: TGTGCCAGCAGTCGAAAATGGACTAGCGGGCCTGAGCAGTTCTTC. It encodes CASSRKWTSGPEQFF.

This rearrangement joins TRBV11-2 to TRBJ1-4; D remains ambiguous. The V gene lost 4 bases and the J gene lost 4 bases, with 16 bases spanning the gap. CDR3 length equals 16 residues. Germline V gene data show CDR1 as SGHAT and CDR2 as FQNNGV. The CDR3 here is CASSSPLGAVNEKLFF. The DNA of the CDR3 is TGTGCCAGCAGCTCGCCCCTCGGAGCTGTTAATGAAAAACTGTTTTTT.

This chain connects TRBV7-6 to TRBJ2-1; D may be TRBD2 (5 bases). The CDR3 consists of 16 residues. The V end lost 5 bases, the J end lost 6 bases, and 20 bases lay between the germline ends. Germline CDR1 and CDR2: SGHVS and FNYEAQ. The CDR3 nucleotides read TGTGCCAGCAGCAGAGAAGCGGCGGGTTTCGGCAATGAGCAGTTCTTC. This sequence encodes CASSREAAGFGNEQFF.

The chain links TRBV5-1 to TRBJ2-5, with 7 positions matching TRBD2. After removal of 0 bases from V and 1 base from J, the junction contained 3 bases not matched to a gene. There are 15 residues in the CDR3. Looked up from germline, CDR1 is SGHRS and CDR2 is YFSETQ. CDR3 DNA: TGCGCCAGCAGCTTGGAGCCTAGCGGCCAAGAGACCCAGTACTTC. This codes for CASSLEPSGQETQYF.

This clone was detected a few times. The V call is TRBV5-1, the J call TRBJ2-7; D is perhaps TRBD2 (5 bases). The CDR3 length is 11 residues. The V gene's germline CDR1 is SGHRS and CDR2 YFSETQ. V was cut by 4 bases and J by 9 bases, with 11 bases left in between. CDR3 residues: CASSNLRGQYF. The CDR3 bases are TGCGCCAGCAGCAATCTCCGGGGGCAGTACTTC.